These 14 T cell receptor beta chains originate from one sample sequenced in a study of T cell responses to AZD1222 COVID-19 vaccine. Using immunoSEQ multiplex PCR, the repertoire was profiled, and TCRdb retains in-frame clones only, with some absent. The sample includes around 160,000 clones, 80% to 85% seen only once; the top ten take about 4%. The material sequenced was peripheral blood, taken on day 0 of MenACWY control vaccination. Every receptor here comes from an adult in good health.

V gene TRBV11-3 combines with J gene TRBJ2-1; D is uncertain. Looked up from germline, CDR1 is SGHNT and CDR2 is YENEEA. The V and J ends lost 1 base and 9 bases respectively, with 7 bases between them. The length of the CDR3 is 12 residues. Here the CDR3 reads CASSLGDREQFF. Written as DNA, the CDR3 is TGTGCCAGCAGCTTAGGGGATCGTGAGCAGTTCTTC.

The chain's CDR3 is CASSLVDRGPEAFF. As DNA, the CDR3 is TGTGCCAGCAGCTTAGTCGACAGGGGGCCTGAAGCTTTCTTT. The chain recombines TRBV7-9 with TRBJ1-1; 10 positions agree with TRBD1. Looked up from germline, CDR1 is SEHNR and CDR2 is FQNEAQ (reference sequence). The CDR3 totals 14 residues. The ends lost 1 base at V and 6 bases at J; junction bases unmatched: 2.

As concerns this clone: Within the sample, other DNA sequences also encode this same CDR3. The rearrangement links TRBV7-8 to TRBJ2-7, with D maybe TRBD1 (5 bases). The CDR3 sequence is 13 residues long. In germline, CDR1 is SGHVS, CDR2 FQNEAQ. V lost 1 base and J lost 2, with 6 bases in between. The CDR3 coding sequence is TGTGCCAGCAGCTTAGAGGGGCCCTACGAGCAGTACTTC. Its translation is CASSLEGPYEQYF.

The V call is TRBV19, the J call TRBJ1-2; D ambiguous. Germline V gene data show CDR1 as LNHDA and CDR2 as SQIVND (reference sequence). V lost 7 bases and J 0 bases, leaving 9 bases between the germline ends. This CDR3 is 13 amino acids long. In DNA, the CDR3 is TGTGCCAGTAAGGCAACGCCTAACTATGGCTACACCTTC. Its protein is CASKATPNYGYTF.

This chain links TRBV6-5 with TRBJ1-1; D unclear. Trimming cost V 9 bases and J 2 bases, with 10 bases left between them. The CDR3 is 12 amino acids. Germline assignment: CDR1 MNHEY and CDR2 SVGAGI. CDR3 loop: CASRVSNTEAFF. CDR3 in DNA: TGTGCCAGTCGGGTAAGCAACACTGAAGCTTTCTTT.

The V and J genes are TRBV10-3 and TRBJ1-1; a possible D gene is TRBD1 (6 bases). Germline V gene data show CDR1 as ENHRY and CDR2 as SYGVKD. The CDR3 sequence is 21 residues long. V dropped 0 bases and J dropped 1 base, with 27 bases sitting between them. CDR3 coding DNA: TGTGCCATCAGTGAGTCGGTCAGGGGCCTTGTTGTCCCCCCGCGGAACACTGAAGCTTTCTTT. Translated, it gives CAISESVRGLVVPPRNTEAFF.

This chain connects TRBV3-1 (or the pseudogene TRBV3-2) to TRBJ1-5; no reliable D call. Trimming left V 3 bases short and J 6 bases short, with 6 bases between. Per the germline V gene, CDR1 is LGHDT and CDR2 is YNNKEL (reference sequence). There are 12 residues in the CDR3. DNA of the CDR3: TGTGCCAGCAGCCACGAGGGTCAGCCCCAGCATTTT. This encodes CASSHEGQPQHF.

This clone was seen more than once but under ten times. V gene TRBV4-2 combines with J gene TRBJ2-7; the D gene is possibly TRBD2 (5 bases). The CDR3 is 14 amino acids. V lost 1 base and J 2 bases, leaving 9 bases between the germline ends. The germline CDR1 and CDR2 sequences are LGHNA and YNFKEQ. Written as DNA, the CDR3 is TGTGCCAGCAGCCAAGGGACTGCTACCTACGAGCAGTACTTC. Protein: CASSQGTATYEQYF.

The gene calls are TRBV7-8 and TRBJ1-5; D is uncertain. The ends were cut back, 2 bases at V and 0 bases at J, with 11 bases in the middle. The CDR3 covers 16 residues. Germline V gene sequence: CDR1 SGHVS, CDR2 FQNEAQ. The CDR3 loop is CASSLYRTFSNQPQHF. The CDR3, as DNA: TGTGCCAGCAGCTTATATAGGACTTTTAGCAATCAGCCCCAGCATTTT.

The V gene is TRBV9, the J gene TRBJ2-3; 10 positions match TRBD2. The V gene's germline CDR1 is SGDLS and CDR2 YYNGEE. The CDR3 covers 15 residues. V was pared by 0 bases and J by 4 bases, with 2 bases of the junction left unmatched. The CDR3 DNA reads as TGTGCCAGCAGCGTAGGTCTAGCGGGGGCAGATACGCAGTATTTT. Amino acid sequence: CASSVGLAGADTQYF.

J is TRBJ2-1 and V is TRBV6-1, with D perhaps TRBD2 (5 bases). The CDR3 is 17 amino acids. V shed 1 base and J shed 3 bases, with 16 bases lying between them. Germline V gives CDR1 MNHNS, CDR2 SASEGT. The chain's CDR3 is CASSEGRSPPFYNEQFF. CDR3 nucleotide sequence: TGTGCCAGCAGTGAAGGGAGGAGCCCACCTTTCTACAATGAGCAGTTCTTC.

This chain links TRBV28 with TRBJ1-1; D may be TRBD1 (6 bases). CDR3 size: 14 residues. Germline V gene lookup returns CDR1 MDHEN and CDR2 SYDVKM. Trimming stripped 2 bases from V and 7 bases from J, with 14 bases between. CDR3 region: CASSLRGARGEAFF. The CDR3 DNA reads TGTGCCAGCAGTTTACGGGGGGCGCGTGGTGAAGCTTTCTTT.

The chain combines TRBV7-9 with TRBJ2-2; D possibly corresponds to TRBD2 (5 bases). V dropped 4 bases and J dropped 1 base, with 16 bases sitting between them. In germline, CDR1 is SEHNR, CDR2 FQNEAQ (reference sequence). The CDR3 is 17 amino acids. The chain's CDR3 is CASSSGGGLGNTGELFF. In nucleotides, the CDR3 is TGTGCCAGCAGCTCCGGAGGCGGTCTCGGGAACACCGGGGAGCTGTTTTTT. The whole variable domain, remainder taken from reference TRBV7-9 and TRBJ2-2, is DTGVSQNPRHKITKRGQNVTFRCDPISEHNRLYWYRQTLGQGPEFLTYFQNEAQLEKSRLLSDRFSAERPKGSFSTLEIQRTEQGDSAMYLCASSSGGGLGNTGELFFGEGSRLTVL.

The CDR3 region has the DNA TGTGCCAGCAGCCAGAGCGGGGGGGCCTCAGATACGCAGTATTTT. Translation gives CASSQSGGASDTQYF. The rearrangement uses TRBV11-1 and TRBJ2-3; 10 bases map to TRBD2. Germline lookup yields CDR1 SGHAT and CDR2 FQDESV (reference sequence). The trim removed 5 bases at V and 4 bases at J, leaving 6 bases unmatched. The CDR3 loop spans 15 amino acids.